A single sample gave rise to the 17 T cell receptor beta chains below, sequenced in a study of neurological immune-mediated disorders (dated by TCRdb to between 2018 and 2021). The library came from 5' RACE. Sequenced using an Illumina HiSeq 2500. Clones were called with MiXCR by TCRdb after fastp trimmed the public reads at Q25, and only in-frame beta chains were retained. Identical CDR3 proteins give one entry, which carries the most common genes and DNA. Within this sample are over 35,000 distinct CDR3 sequences, with about 2.3% of them counted one time only. The ten largest make up 2% to 2.5% of the sample. Sample: PBMCs. The source of these receptors is a man aged 45 to 65 with multiple sclerosis.

This clonotype was detected a few times. A read error may be the cause here, since a much bigger clone is one base away. The chain has TRBV20-1 and TRBJ2-4, with D unresolved. Germline assignment: CDR1 DFQATT and CDR2 SNEGSKA (reference sequence). The CDR3 has 14 amino acids. The CDR3 sequence: CSASLVEAKKIQYF. The CDR3 DNA is TGCAGTGCTAGCCTGGTTGAGGCCAAAAAAATTCAGTACTTC.

This clonotype has just a few counts. This may stem from a read error, because a much larger clone lies one nucleotide away. This chain joins TRBV6-5 and TRBJ2-7, with D uncertain. This CDR3 comprises 11 residues. Germline values: CDR1 MNHEY, CDR2 SVGAGI. The V and J ends lost 5 bases and 3 bases respectively, with 5 bases between them. The CDR3 bases are TGTGCCAGCAGTAACTACTACGAGCAGTACTTC. The encoded protein is CASSNYYEQYF.

This clonotype has ten or more counts. This chain uses TRBV4-3 with TRBJ2-3, with 14 bases lining up with TRBD2. CDR3 size: 18 residues. After removal of 0 bases from V and 4 bases from J, the junction contained 6 bases not matched to a gene. Germline V lookup: CDR1 LGHNA, CDR2 YSLEER. In nucleotides, the CDR3 is TGCGCCAGCAGCCAAGAGGGGACTAGCGGGGGCTCTGCAGATACGCAGTATTTT. Protein: CASSQEGTSGGSADTQYF.

Of note for this clonotype: This may arise from a read error, as a much more abundant clone is one base away. The chain couples TRBV20-1 to TRBJ1-5; D gene ambiguous. Germline values: CDR1 DFQATT, CDR2 SNEGSKA (reference sequence). V lost 0 bases, J lost 4 bases, and 13 bases lay in between. The CDR3 spans 15 residues. The CDR3 protein is CSAREAGKVNQPQHF. CDR3 DNA sequence: TGCAGTGCTAGAGAAGCGGGAAAGGTGAATCAGCCCCAGCATTTT.

This clonotype came up many times. The V and J genes are TRBV20-1 and TRBJ1-1, with D perhaps TRBD1 (5 bases). V was cut by 6 bases and J by 4 bases, with 12 bases left in between. CDR1 and CDR2 from the germline V gene are DFQATT and SNEGSKA (reference sequence). The CDR3 spans 12 residues. CDR3 protein: CSATQGSTEAFF. CDR3 coding DNA: TGCAGTGCCACCCAGGGTTCCACTGAAGCTTTCTTT.

The chain has TRBV12-3 or TRBV12-4 and TRBJ2-1; possible D gene TRBD2, 5 bases. V dropped 3 bases and J dropped 3 bases, with 21 bases sitting between them. The CDR3 covers 18 residues. Written as DNA, the CDR3 is TGTGCCAGCAGTTTGTCCCGGGGTTCTCCCCCCCGCTACAATGAGCAGTTCTTC. Its protein is CASSLSRGSPPRYNEQFF.

This clonotype was counted many times. V usage is TRBV7-9 and J usage is TRBJ2-3, with D perhaps matching TRBD1 (5 bases). From germline, CDR1 is SEHNR and CDR2 FQNEAQ (reference sequence). Trimming took 5 bases from V and 0 from J, leaving 6 bases between them. The CDR3 has 13 amino acids. The CDR3 nucleotides read TGTGCCAGCAGCAGGGGCAGCACAGATACGCAGTATTTT. Translated: CASSRGSTDTQYF.

Ten or more counts support this clonotype. The CDR3 DNA is TGCAGTTTCGTTCCGGGACCCCATGGGGAGCAGTACTTC. It is translated as CSFVPGPHGEQYF. The J gene is TRBJ2-7, the V gene TRBV20-1; D may be TRBD1 or TRBD2 (5 bases each). This CDR3 comprises 13 residues. V lost 8 bases and J lost 7, with 21 bases in between. In germline, CDR1 is DFQATT, CDR2 SNEGSKA (reference sequence).

In its sample, this clonotype was seen many times. The V call is TRBV20-1, the J call TRBJ1-3; maybe TRBD1 (5 bases). Germline CDR1 and CDR2: DFQATT and SNEGSKA (reference sequence). V lost 5 bases to trimming and J lost 0 bases, with 11 bases between them. The CDR3 is made up of 14 amino acids. Here the CDR3 reads CSARTPFSGNTIYF. The CDR3 DNA follows: TGCAGTGCTCGGACACCTTTCTCTGGAAACACCATATATTTT.

The rearrangement links TRBV29-1 to TRBJ2-3, with no clear D. The CDR3 contains 12 residues. CDR1 and CDR2 from the germline V gene are SQVTM and ANQGSEA. The V end was cut by 5 bases, the J end by 4 bases, with 10 bases between. Here the CDR3 reads CSVPWGSDTQYF. CDR3 sequence (DNA): TGCAGCGTTCCTTGGGGTTCAGATACGCAGTATTTT.

This clonotype was recorded at least ten times. CDR3 coding DNA: TGTGCCAGCAGTTTCCAGGGCCCCGGGGCCGCGGGGGGCACTGAAGCTTTCTTT. Its translation is CASSFQGPGAAGGTEAFF. This rearrangement joins TRBV27 to TRBJ1-1; perhaps TRBD1 as D (5 bases). The germline CDR1 and CDR2 sequences are MNHEY and SMNVEV (reference sequence). Trimming stripped 3 bases from V and 4 bases from J, with 24 bases between. This CDR3 has 18 amino acids.

This clonotype was observed at least ten times. The chain links TRBV29-1 to TRBJ2-3; the D call may be TRBD1 or TRBD2 (5 bases each). V lost 0 bases and J lost 7, with 14 bases in between. This CDR3 contains 14 residues. Germline V gene sequence: CDR1 SQVTM, CDR2 ANQGSEA. CDR3 sequence: CSVEDSDRGNTQYF. In DNA form, the CDR3 reads TGCAGCGTTGAAGATTCAGACAGAGGGAATACGCAGTATTTT.

This clonotype was counted at least ten times. The chain is built from TRBV7-9 and TRBJ2-1; D possibly uses TRBD1 or TRBD2 (5 bases each). Germline V gene lookup returns CDR1 SEHNR and CDR2 FQNEAQ (reference sequence). V lost 5 bases and J lost 2, with 19 bases in between. The CDR3 consists of 17 residues. The CDR3 loop reads CASSPPGAANPYNEQFF. CDR3 nucleotide sequence: TGTGCCAGCAGCCCGCCCGGGGCAGCAAATCCCTACAATGAGCAGTTCTTC.

Many counts were recorded for this clonotype. The chain employs TRBV7-8 and TRBJ2-3; 12 bases line up with TRBD2. Germline V gene lookup returns CDR1 SGHVS and CDR2 FQNEAQ. The length of the CDR3 is 18 residues. The trim removed 1 base at V and 3 bases at J, leaving 8 bases unmatched. CDR3 nucleotide sequence: TGTGCCAGCAGCTTAGTATCGCTAGCGGGGGGGGTTACAGATACGCAGTATTTT. Protein: CASSLVSLAGGVTDTQYF.

This clonotype was recorded at least ten times. This rearrangement joins TRBV7-2 to TRBJ1-5, with D uncertain. Trimming shortened V by 2 bases and J by 7 bases, and 21 bases separated the two germline ends. The CDR3 is 17 amino acids. CDR1 SGHTA and CDR2 FQGNSA come from the germline V gene. The CDR3 region is CASSLRVSRGRYQPQHF. Here the CDR3 DNA reads TGTGCCAGCAGCTTAAGGGTTTCTAGAGGGAGGTACCAGCCCCAGCATTTT.

This clonotype showed up just a few times. The chain combines TRBV7-2 with TRBJ1-5, with no clear D. Looked up from germline, CDR1 is SGHTA and CDR2 is FQGNSA. The V end lost 4 bases, the J end lost 0 bases, and 1 base lay between the germline ends. This CDR3 is built from 12 residues. CDR3 nucleotides: TGTGCCAGCAGCTATAGCAATCAGCCCCAGCATTTT. This codes for CASSYSNQPQHF.

This clonotype was picked up many times. The J gene is TRBJ2-2, the V gene TRBV13; 9 nucleotides agree with TRBD2. This CDR3 region has 18 residues. Germline V gene sequence: CDR1 PRHDT, CDR2 FYEKMQ (reference sequence). V shed 6 bases, J shed 4 bases, and the junction held 15 bases outside the gene matches. The CDR3 DNA follows: TGTGCCAGCAGTCGGCCGGGACTAGCCTCGGTGGGCACCGGGGAGCTGTTTTTT. This translates into CASSRPGLASVGTGELFF.